These 2 T cell receptor beta chains share one sample of origin, sequenced in a study of blood T cell repertoires in COVID-19. Produced via immunoSEQ multiplex PCR; TCRdb's table is partial and in-frame only. The sample shows about 180,000 clones, approximately 85% of them seen only once. The sample consisted of peripheral blood. These receptors were taken from a human donor with active or convalescent COVID-19. The donor label of this sample is uncertain.

The chain links TRBV2 to TRBJ2-3; 12 positions match TRBD1. V was pared by 2 bases and J by 4 bases, with 4 bases of the junction left unmatched. The CDR3 spans 16 residues. Germline CDR1 and CDR2: SNHLY and FYNNEI. The CDR3 spells CASSEMGTGGADTQYF. The CDR3 nucleotides are TGTGCCAGCAGTGAAATGGGGACAGGGGGCGCAGATACGCAGTATTTT.

This chain joins TRBV3-1 (or the pseudogene TRBV3-2) and TRBJ2-1; weak D call: TRBD2 (5 bases). Trimming left V 6 bases short and J 10 bases short, with 16 bases between. The CDR3 contains 13 residues. Germline V lookup: CDR1 LGHDT, CDR2 YNNKEL (reference sequence). CDR3 nucleotide sequence: TGTGCCAGCAGTCGCTCTCGGGATACCGAGCAGTTCTTC. Translated: CASSRSRDTEQFF.